The text below deals with one T cell receptor beta chain. What it binds is not known. The data stem from a study of T-cell memory formation after mild COVID-19. Study results and limitations: Proof of SARS-CoV-2 specificity was absent for the second-wave clones that crested on day 37. Among clones contracting day 15 to 85, CD4/CD8 was balanced, whereas later expanders leaned CD4+.

After 5'RACE with constant-segment primers, TCR alpha and TCR beta cDNA libraries carrying sample barcodes and UMIs were obtained. MiXCR, run by TCRdb on the 5' RACE reads, gives a single entry per CDR3 protein. Of 470,000 or so distinct CDR3 sequences listed, about 23% are singletons. Germline CDR1 and CDR2: KGHDR and SFDVKD. CDR3 length: 14 residues. J was trimmed by 5 bases and V by 12 bases; bases with no gene match: 11. This sequence was found in an adult woman who had mild COVID-19 (a few samples of this study predate the infection). Cell type and time point are not known. This chain connects TRBV24-1 to TRBJ2-2, with TRBD1 matching 7 bases. The sample taken for sequencing was PBMCs or a T cell subset sorted from them (not recorded which). The chain's CDR3 is CAPRKGAETGELFF. The CDR3 DNA reads as TGTGCCCCGAGAAAGGGGGCAGAAACCGGGGAGCTGTTTTTT.